A selection of T cell receptor beta chains follows, all from one sample in a study of blood T cell repertoires in COVID-19. Profiled with immunoSEQ multiplex PCR; TCRdb holds only in-frame clones, not every one. In the table there are about 270,000 clones, about 90% of which are singletons. The sequencing input was PBMCs or T cells enriched from blood (not recorded which). All receptors come from a woman in her 30s with acute COVID-19. The CDR3 runs from the conserved cysteine through the conserved F or W. D genes are given only for firm matches. Clone size is not always given. Where it is, it says once, few, many or a class for expanded clones.

j_gene	abundance	v_gene	d_gene	CDR3aa	CDR3nt
TRBJ2-3	.	TRBV7-8	TRBD1	CASSLSAGTGVGTDTQYF	TGTGCCAGCAGCTTAAGCGCCGGGACAGGGGTGGGCACAGATACGCAGTATTTT
TRBJ2-7	.	TRBV27	TRBD2	CASSHSPGGSASSYEQYF	TGTGCCAGCAGCCATAGCCCGGGGGGGTCAGCATCCTCTTACGAGCAGTACTTC
TRBJ2-2	.	TRBV6-4	TRBD2	CASSDSSGSGELFF	TGTGCCAGCAGTGACTCTAGCGGGAGCGGGGAGCTGTTTTTT
TRBJ2-1	.	TRBV7-6	TRBD1	CASSYDRGPVNEQFF	TGTGCCAGCAGTTACGACAGGGGGCCTGTCAATGAGCAGTTCTTC
TRBJ1-1	.	TRBV4-2	.	CASSQAGLRGREDTEAFF	TGTGCCAGCAGCCAAGCTGGTCTAAGGGGCAGGGAGGACACTGAAGCTTTCTTT
TRBJ1-2	.	TRBV5-6	TRBD1	CASSRKGQGPVYGYTF	TGTGCCAGCAGCCGAAAGGGACAGGGGCCCGTCTATGGCTACACCTTC
TRBJ1-1	.	TRBV19	TRBD1	CASTYPGQGAEAFF	TGTGCCAGTACCTATCCGGGACAGGGGGCTGAAGCTTTCTTT
TRBJ1-6	.	TRBV27	TRBD1	CASSLRTGGVGSPLHF	TGTGCCAGCAGTTTAAGGACAGGGGGAGTAGGATCACCCCTCCACTTT
TRBJ1-5	.	TRBV19	.	CASSYEYQPQHF	TGTGCCAGTAGCTACGAATATCAGCCCCAGCATTTT
TRBJ2-2	.	TRBV5-1	TRBD2	CASSTLSSGTYTGELFF	TGCGCCAGCAGCACTCTTTCTAGCGGGACTTACACCGGGGAGCTGTTTTTT
TRBJ2-1	.	TRBV19	TRBD2	CASSTPGLPIPGQFF	TGTGCCAGTAGTACTCCGGGACTACCAATACCGGGGCAGTTCTTC
TRBJ2-3	.	TRBV24-1	.	CATRDGHFTDTQYF	TGTGCCACCAGAGATGGACACTTCACAGATACGCAGTATTTT
TRBJ1-1	.	TRBV6-1	.	CASSEGGLNTEAFF	TGTGCCAGCAGTGAAGGTGGGCTGAACACTGAAGCTTTCTTT
TRBJ2-5	.	TRBV3-1/TRBV3-2	TRBD2	CASSQDAMLAVYQETQYF	TGTGCCAGCAGCCAAGATGCCATGCTAGCGGTCTACCAAGAGACCCAGTACTTC
TRBJ1-3	.	TRBV5-4	TRBD1	CASSRQGADGNTIYF	TGTGCCAGCAGTCGACAGGGGGCCGATGGAAACACCATATATTTT
TRBJ2-1	.	TRBV7-3	.	CASSPESSEPFF	TGTGCCAGCAGCCCGGAGTCATCTGAGCCGTTCTTC
TRBJ2-2	few	TRBV5-5	.	CASSLGPGVANTGELFF	TGTGCCAGCAGCTTGGGTCCGGGTGTCGCGAACACCGGGGAGCTGTTTTTT
TRBJ2-3	.	TRBV27	TRBD2	CASSVPRGAGGGDTQYF	TGTGCCAGCAGTGTGCCCCGCGGAGCGGGAGGTGGAGATACGCAGTATTTT
TRBJ2-7	.	TRBV5-1	.	CASSSTPPGLLTNYEQYF	TGCGCCAGCAGCTCTACCCCCCCGGGACTCCTAACCAACTACGAGCAGTACTTC
TRBJ1-2	.	TRBV28	.	CASKSLPEAVLNTF	TGTGCCAGCAAGTCCCTCCCGGAGGCAGTCTTAAACACCTTC
TRBJ1-4	.	TRBV19	.	CASSLGSKNEKLFF	TGTGCCAGTAGTCTCGGGTCGAAGAATGAAAAACTGTTTTTT
TRBJ2-3	.	TRBV28	.	CASSLAPSFRGDTQYF	TGTGCCAGCAGTTTGGCCCCTTCGTTCCGAGGGGATACGCAGTATTTT
TRBJ2-1	.	TRBV28	.	CASSGVRQHAEQFF	TGTGCCAGCAGTGGAGTACGCCAACACGCTGAGCAGTTCTTC
TRBJ2-7	.	TRBV6-6	TRBD1	CASTGTGWYEQYF	TGTGCCAGCACCGGGACAGGGTGGTACGAGCAGTACTTC
TRBJ1-2	.	TRBV4-1	TRBD1	CASSQVAGDSYGYTF	TGCGCCAGCAGCCAAGTGGCAGGGGACAGCTATGGCTACACCTTC
TRBJ2-1	.	TRBV27	TRBD1	CASSYALGQGGGEQFF	TGTGCCAGCAGCTACGCCCTGGGACAGGGTGGAGGTGAGCAGTTCTTC
TRBJ2-3	.	TRBV28	TRBD2	CASSRAVRAGGTDTQYF	TGTGCCAGCAGTCGCGCTGTTCGAGCGGGGGGCACAGATACGCAGTATTTT
TRBJ2-7	.	TRBV9	.	CASSVVVEGSEQYF	TGTGCCAGCAGCGTAGTGGTGGAGGGGTCCGAGCAGTACTTC
TRBJ2-5	.	TRBV3-1/TRBV3-2	TRBD1	CASSQDGTGGQETQYF	TGTGCCAGCAGCCAAGATGGGACAGGGGGCCAAGAGACCCAGTACTTC
TRBJ2-7	.	TRBV30	.	CAWSVRGTYEQYF	TGTGCCTGGAGTGTACGGGGAACCTACGAGCAGTACTTC
TRBJ2-1	.	TRBV6-2/TRBV6-3	.	CASSYSVSSSYNEQFF	TGTGCCAGCAGTTACTCGGTCTCCAGCTCCTACAATGAGCAGTTCTTC
TRBJ2-7	once	TRBV19	TRBD2	CASSITGGNEQYF	TGTGCCAGTAGTATCACGGGAGGTAACGAGCAGTACTTC
TRBJ2-4	.	TRBV7-3	.	CASSSKNIQYF	TGTGCCAGCAGCTCTAAAAACATTCAGTACTTC
TRBJ2-1	.	TRBV5-1	.	CASSLSSPYNEQFF	TGCGCCAGCAGCTTGTCGTCTCCCTACAATGAGCAGTTCTTC
TRBJ1-1	.	TRBV5-1	TRBD1	CASSLATGDRGMNTEAFF	TGCGCCAGCAGCTTGGCTACTGGGGACAGGGGAATGAACACTGAAGCTTTCTTT
TRBJ1-2	.	TRBV29-1	TRBD1	CSARTGLYGYTF	TGCAGCGCCAGGACAGGCCTCTATGGCTACACCTTC
TRBJ2-7	.	TRBV9	.	CASSPNLQGYEQYF	TGTGCCAGCAGCCCGAATTTACAGGGTTACGAGCAGTACTTC
TRBJ2-3	.	TRBV5-6	.	CASSLRRLAETDTQYF	TGTGCCAGCAGCTTGCGACGGTTAGCGGAGACAGATACGCAGTATTTT
TRBJ2-1	.	TRBV27	TRBD1	CASSPRDRGELPSSYNEQFF	TGTGCCAGCAGTCCGAGGGACAGGGGGGAACTACCTAGCTCCTACAATGAGCAGTTCTTC
TRBJ2-1	.	TRBV14	TRBD2	CASSPWPREGPYNEQFF	TGTGCCAGCAGCCCCTGGCCACGGGAGGGCCCCTACAATGAGCAGTTCTTC
TRBJ2-3	.	TRBV21-1	.	CASSSTTGGAVDTQYF	TGTGCCAGCAGCAGTACGACAGGGGGCGCGGTAGATACGCAGTATTTT
TRBJ2-1	.	TRBV5-6	TRBD1	CASSFYRQGVVEQFF	TGTGCCAGCAGCTTTTATCGGCAGGGGGTCGTTGAGCAGTTCTTC